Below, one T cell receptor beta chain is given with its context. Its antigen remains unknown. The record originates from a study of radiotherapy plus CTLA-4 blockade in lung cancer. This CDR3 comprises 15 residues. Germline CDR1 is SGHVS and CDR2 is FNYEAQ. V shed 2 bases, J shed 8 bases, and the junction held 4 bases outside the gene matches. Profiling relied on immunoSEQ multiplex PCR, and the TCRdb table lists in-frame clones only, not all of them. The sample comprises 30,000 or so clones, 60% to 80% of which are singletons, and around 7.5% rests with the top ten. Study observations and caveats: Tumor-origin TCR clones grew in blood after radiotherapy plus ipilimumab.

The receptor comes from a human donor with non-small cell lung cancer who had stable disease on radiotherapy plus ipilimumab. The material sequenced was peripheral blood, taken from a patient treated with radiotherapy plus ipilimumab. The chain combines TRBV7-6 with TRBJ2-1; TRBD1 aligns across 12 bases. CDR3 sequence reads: CASSLRDRGLDEQFF. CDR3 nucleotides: TGTGCCAGCAGCTTAAGGGACAGGGGGCTAGATGAGCAGTTCTTC.